This T cell receptor (beta chain) emerged from a study of Graves' ophthalmopathy and Graves' hyperthyroidism. Study conclusions and caveats: Built on 13 signatures, a model told ophthalmopathy apart from stable hyperthyroidism with 87.88% sensitivity and around 80% specificity.

Investigators amplified TCR beta CDR3 regions from RNA transcripts. First-round RT-PCR with HTBI primers preceded a second-round multiplex PCR. Using its own MiXCR run on the multiplex PCR reads, TCRdb lists one record per CDR3 protein. The sample includes a few hundred thousand distinct CDR3 sequences, approximately 35% seen only once; the top ten take 4% to 5%. Concerning this clonotype itself: Its antigen is unknown.

Clinical symptoms, serum thyroxine, TRAb, thyroid ultrasound and orbital computed tomography formed the basis of diagnosis. V was trimmed by 5 bases and J by 4 bases, leaving 11 bases between them. Germline CDR1 and CDR2: DFQATT and SNEGSKA (reference sequence). The CDR3 loop spans 12 amino acids. Sequences were obtained from peripheral blood or thyroid tissue (not recorded which). This rearrangement joins TRBV20-1 to TRBJ1-2; D uncertain. The receptor comes from an adult man with Graves' hyperthyroidism. The CDR3 sequence: CSAFNAGYGYTF. The CDR3 DNA sequence: TGCAGTGCTTTCAATGCCGGCTATGGCTACACCTTC.